Following are 30 T cell receptor beta chains from one sample sequenced in a study of shared T cell receptors in the human thymus. The repertoire was sequenced with immunoSEQ multiplex PCR; TCRdb's copy has only in-frame clones and lacks some. This sample has about 380,000 clones; roughly 94% occur once, and the top ten carry roughly 0.02%. The material sequenced was thymocytes. These receptors all stem from a human donor.

CDR3 sequence: CASSTSGISTDTQYF. The CDR3 DNA follows: TGCGCCAGCAGCACTAGCGGGATCAGCACAGATACGCAGTATTTT. The rearrangement joins TRBV5-1 to TRBJ2-3; 10 bases match TRBD2. The CDR3 loop spans 15 amino acids. Germline V gives CDR1 SGHRS, CDR2 YFSETQ. With 4 bases clipped from V and 0 bases from J, the junction kept 2 bases outside the gene matches.

This chain links TRBV18 with TRBJ2-1, with 8 nucleotides matching TRBD1. The length of the CDR3 is 15 residues. CDR1 is KGHSH, CDR2 LQKENI, per germline. Unmatched junction bases numbered 6, after V lost 5 bases and J lost 3 bases. CDR3: CASSTDRAIYNEQFF. The CDR3 nucleotides read TGTGCCAGCTCAACGGACAGGGCAATCTACAATGAGCAGTTCTTC.

This chain joins TRBV7-9 and TRBJ2-1; 10 positions match TRBD2. This CDR3 has 16 residues. V was pared by 5 bases and J by 3 bases, with 7 bases of the junction left unmatched. Germline CDR1 SEHNR, CDR2 FQNEAQ (reference sequence). This CDR3 reads CASSQSWTSGYNEQFF. The CDR3, as DNA: TGTGCCAGCAGCCAATCATGGACTAGCGGCTACAATGAGCAGTTCTTC.

The rearrangement links TRBV19 to TRBJ2-7; possible D gene TRBD1, 5 bases. The CDR3 contains 14 residues. Per germline, CDR1 LNHDA and CDR2 SQIVND (reference sequence). V was pared by 7 bases and J by 0 bases, with 13 bases between. CDR3 region: CASTPGHFSYEQYF. The DNA for the CDR3 is TGTGCCAGTACCCCTGGACACTTCTCCTACGAGCAGTACTTC.

This clone has more than one count but fewer than ten. V is TRBV27 and J is TRBJ1-5; D unclear. This CDR3 contains 12 residues. V was pared by 5 bases and J by 7 bases, with 9 bases between. CDR1 and CDR2 (germline): MNHEY, SMNVEV (reference sequence). The CDR3 reads CASSAGKQPQHF. The CDR3 region has the DNA TGTGCCAGCAGTGCGGGGAAACAGCCCCAGCATTTT.

The CDR3 DNA is TGTGCCAGCAGTTTCAGCGGGAAACAAGAGACCCAGTACTTC. This encodes CASSFSGKQETQYF. The chain recombines TRBV27 with TRBJ2-5; TRBD2 matches 7 bases. The CDR3 totals 14 residues. Per germline, CDR1 MNHEY and CDR2 SMNVEV (reference sequence). V shed 3 bases and J 2 bases; nucleotides not matched to a gene: 3.

The chain carries TRBV28 and TRBJ2-3; D assignment may be TRBD1 or TRBD2 (5 bases each). CDR3 length: 14 residues. V was cut by 3 bases and J by 6 bases, with 13 bases left in between. CDR1 is MDHEN and CDR2 is SYDVKM in the germline V gene. CDR3 sequence reads: CASSFGTGVDTQYF. DNA of the CDR3: TGTGCCAGCAGTTTTGGGACCGGGGTCGATACGCAGTATTTT. The whole variable domain, filled in from reference TRBV28 and TRBJ2-3, reads DVKVTQSSRYLVKRTGEKVFLECVQDMDHENMFWYRQDPGLGLRLIYFSYDVKMKEKGDIPEGYSVSREKKERFSLILESASTNQTSMYLCASSFGTGVDTQYFGPGTRLTVL.

The chain has TRBV2 and TRBJ2-1; D tentatively fits TRBD1 or TRBD2 (5 bases each). Germline CDR1 reads SNHLY; CDR2 reads FYNNEI. The CDR3 is 15 residues long. The V end lost 3 bases, the J end lost 7 bases, and 16 bases lay between the germline ends. CDR3 nucleotide sequence: TGTGCCAGCAGTGATTGGGGGAAAAAGGGGAATGAGCAGTTCTTC. This encodes CASSDWGKKGNEQFF.

This chain links TRBV7-2 with TRBJ2-5; D not certain. In germline, CDR1 is SGHTA, CDR2 FQGNSA. The CDR3 contains 13 residues. With 1 base removed from V and 8 bases from J, the gap between germline ends came to 11 bases. The CDR3 loop is CASSLVFGNTQYF. CDR3 in DNA: TGTGCCAGCAGCTTAGTTTTTGGGAACACCCAGTACTTC.

The gene calls are TRBV7-2 and TRBJ1-1; the match to TRBD1 covers 8 bases. Germline assignment: CDR1 SGHTA and CDR2 FQGNSA. The length of the CDR3 is 15 residues. With 4 bases clipped from V and 5 bases from J, the junction kept 9 bases outside the gene matches. Here the CDR3 DNA reads TGTGCCAGCAGCTCCCGGCAGGGGGCAAGGACTGAAGCTTTCTTT. It encodes CASSSRQGARTEAFF.

The V and J genes are TRBV4-1 and TRBJ2-1, with a weak D call TRBD2 (6 bases). The V end lost 1 base, the J end lost 4 bases, and 14 bases lay between the germline ends. Germline loops: CDR1 MGHRA, CDR2 YSYEKL. The CDR3 sequence is 16 residues long. CDR3 coding DNA: TGCGCCAGCAGCCAAGGCGGGGATAGGCGGTACAATGAGCAGTTCTTC. Protein product: CASSQGGDRRYNEQFF.

This rearrangement joins TRBV29-1 to TRBJ2-7; D may correspond to TRBD1 or TRBD2 (5 bases each). The V end lost 6 bases, the J end lost 2 bases, and 14 bases lay between the germline ends. This CDR3 region has 13 residues. CDR1 is SQVTM, CDR2 ANQGSEA, per germline. CDR3 sequence: CSVTDNGAYEQYF. CDR3 in DNA: TGCAGCGTGACGGACAACGGGGCCTACGAGCAGTACTTC.

CDR3 sequence: CASSFFTGPGPNQPQHF. DNA for the CDR3: TGTGCCAGCAGTTTTTTCACAGGGCCGGGCCCAAATCAGCCCCAGCATTTT. This sequence joins TRBV28 and TRBJ1-5; D is possibly TRBD1 (6 bases). Germline V gene sequence: CDR1 MDHEN, CDR2 SYDVKM. The V and J ends lost 3 bases and 4 bases respectively, with 19 bases between them. This CDR3 has 17 amino acids.

In this sample, this clone turned up once. The J gene is TRBJ2-7, the V gene TRBV27; D is undetermined. V was pared by 5 bases and J by 2 bases, with 10 bases between. CDR3 length: 13 amino acids. Per the germline V gene, CDR1 is MNHEY and CDR2 is SMNVEV (reference sequence). CDR3 residues: CASSAHWPYEQYF. CDR3 in DNA: TGTGCCAGCAGTGCCCACTGGCCCTACGAGCAGTACTTC.

This chain links TRBV9 with TRBJ1-2, with D unclear. The CDR3 spans 14 residues. In germline, CDR1 is SGDLS, CDR2 YYNGEE. Trimming stripped 6 bases from V and 3 bases from J, with 15 bases between. Written as DNA, the CDR3 is TGTGCCAGCACCCCTCTCCCGGTGGACTATGGCTACACCTTC. This translates into CASTPLPVDYGYTF. The entire variable domain, with the rest obtained from reference TRBV9 and TRBJ1-2, is as follows: DSGVTQTPKHLITATGQRVTLRCSPRSGDLSVYWYQQSLDQGLQFLIQYYNGEERAKGNILERFSAQQFPDLHSELNLSSLELGDSALYFCASTPLPVDYGYTFGSGTRLTVV.

The genes are TRBV14 and TRBJ2-2, with D possibly TRBD1 on 6 matching bases. V was cut by 3 bases and J by 0 bases, with 29 bases left in between. Germline V gene lookup returns CDR1 SGHDN and CDR2 FVKESK. The CDR3 runs to 22 residues. CDR3 residues: CASSQYPTGTSRACTNTGELFF. The CDR3 nucleotides are TGTGCCAGCAGCCAGTACCCTACAGGGACCTCAAGAGCTTGTACGAACACCGGGGAGCTGTTTTTT.

The chain couples TRBV5-1 to TRBJ2-1, with D tentatively TRBD2 (5 bases). Germline V gives CDR1 SGHRS, CDR2 YFSETQ. The V gene lost 0 bases and the J gene lost 7 bases, with 8 bases spanning the gap. This CDR3 has 13 residues. CDR3 DNA sequence: TGCGCCAGCAGCTTGGCTAGAGGGAATGAGCAGTTCTTC. Residues: CASSLARGNEQFF.

The chain joins TRBV6-6 to TRBJ1-5; D unclear. Germline CDR1 MNHNY, CDR2 SVGAGI (reference sequence). V dropped 5 bases and J dropped 0 bases, with 11 bases sitting between them. The length of the CDR3 is 15 residues. The CDR3 DNA is TGTGCCAGCAGTCCTTCTTGGTTTAGCAATCAGCCCCAGCATTTT. Translation: CASSPSWFSNQPQHF.

The chain is built from TRBV11-2 and TRBJ1-5; 8 nucleotides line up with TRBD1. The germline V gene has CDR1 SGHAT and CDR2 FQNNGV. V dropped 4 bases and J dropped 7; count of bases not matched to a gene: 6. There are 14 residues in the CDR3. CDR3 nucleotides: TGTGCCAGCAGCTCAGGGGGCAAAGGGCAGCCCCAGCATTTT. Amino acid sequence: CASSSGGKGQPQHF.

The rearrangement joins TRBV5-1 to TRBJ2-5; the D gene is possibly TRBD1 (5 bases). The V gene lost 0 bases and the J gene lost 3 bases, with 6 bases spanning the gap. From germline, CDR1 is SGHRS and CDR2 YFSETQ. This CDR3 is built from 13 residues. This CDR3 is CASSLVTEETQYF. The CDR3 bases are TGCGCCAGCAGCTTGGTGACAGAAGAGACCCAGTACTTC.

Here the CDR3 reads CASSLVRTGNEKLFF. CDR3 in DNA: TGTGCCAGCAGCTTAGTTAGAACGGGCAATGAAAAACTGTTTTTT. The chain carries TRBV7-8 and TRBJ1-4; D call uncertain. V lost 1 base and J 5 bases, leaving 11 bases between the germline ends. Germline V gives CDR1 SGHVS, CDR2 FQNEAQ. The CDR3 is 15 amino acids.

The chain carries TRBV14 and TRBJ2-1, with D perhaps TRBD1 (6 bases). Germline-derived CDR1 and CDR2 are SGHDN and FVKESK. The CDR3 covers 13 residues. V was pared by 5 bases and J by 9 bases, with 14 bases between. In DNA, the CDR3 is TGTGCCAGCAGCGACACCAGGGGCTGTGAGCAGTTCTTC. Translating it yields CASSDTRGCEQFF.

In this sample, this clone turned up once. The chain uses TRBV4-2 and TRBJ1-3, with TRBD1 matching over 7 bases. CDR3 length: 18 amino acids. V gave up 0 bases and J gave up 3 bases; unmatched junction bases: 11. Germline CDR1 is LGHNA and CDR2 is YNFKEQ. CDR3 coding DNA: TGTGCCAGCAGCCAAGATGACGTTGACAGGGAGGATGGAAACACCATATATTTT. Amino acid sequence: CASSQDDVDREDGNTIYF.

The rearrangement links TRBV10-2 to TRBJ2-5; a possible D gene is TRBD2 (6 bases). V was pared by 7 bases and J by 4 bases, with 13 bases between. Germline V gene sequence: CDR1 WSHSY, CDR2 SAAADI. The CDR3 spans 13 residues. This chain's CDR3 is CASTLTSRETQYF. The CDR3 coding sequence is TGCGCCAGCACTCTGACTAGTAGAGAGACCCAGTACTTC.

V is TRBV27 and J is TRBJ1-1, with 10 bases aligning to TRBD1. The CDR3 has 15 residues. CDR1 is MNHEY and CDR2 is SMNVEV in the germline V gene (reference sequence). The junction had 16 bases not matched to a gene; V was cut back by 6 bases and J by 12 bases. This CDR3 reads CASRPLRRQGASPFF. The CDR3 DNA sequence: TGTGCCAGCAGACCTCTACGACGACAGGGGGCCTCCCCTTTCTTT.

The rearrangement uses TRBV27 and TRBJ2-7, with a possible D match to TRBD1 (6 bases). Trimming cost V 4 bases and J 3 bases, with 13 bases left between them. Germline assignment: CDR1 MNHEY and CDR2 SMNVEV (reference sequence). This CDR3 has 14 amino acids. The CDR3 spells CASSSRQVDYEQYF. The CDR3 coding sequence is TGTGCCAGCAGTTCGAGACAGGTAGACTACGAGCAGTACTTC.

This chain links TRBV5-1 with TRBJ1-4, with 7 positions matching TRBD1. The J segment lost 1 base and the V segment lost 4 bases, leaving 1 base of the junction unmatched. Germline assignment: CDR1 SGHRS and CDR2 YFSETQ. The CDR3 is made up of 14 amino acids. The CDR3 sequence is CASSPGGTNEKLFF. The CDR3 DNA is TGCGCCAGCAGCCCAGGGGGAACTAATGAAAAACTGTTTTTT.

The V and J genes are TRBV4-2 and TRBJ1-5, with D unresolved. The CDR3 is 15 residues long. The germline CDR1 and CDR2 sequences are LGHNA and YNFKEQ. V shed 0 bases and J shed 3 bases, with 9 bases lying between them. Here the CDR3 reads CASSQDKGFNQPQHF. DNA for the CDR3: TGTGCCAGCAGCCAAGATAAAGGCTTCAATCAGCCCCAGCATTTT.

This clone was seen only once. The CDR3 region has the DNA TGTGCCAGCAGCTTACAGGGACGAGATCAGAACACTGAAGCTTTCTTT. Protein product: CASSLQGRDQNTEAFF. The chain couples TRBV5-6 to TRBJ1-1; possible D gene TRBD1, 6 bases. The CDR3 has 16 residues. Germline CDR1 SGHDT, CDR2 YYEEEE. Trimming removed 2 bases at V and 1 base at J, with 15 bases between.

The chain uses TRBV27 and TRBJ2-5, with D unresolved. CDR3 length equals 14 residues. V lost 8 bases and J lost 0, with 13 bases in between. The germline V gene has CDR1 MNHEY and CDR2 SMNVEV (reference sequence). As DNA, the CDR3 is TGTGCCAGCGGGCGAGTGGGGTACCAAGAGACCCAGTACTTC. Its protein product is CASGRVGYQETQYF.